This T cell receptor (beta chain) was captured in a study of CD8 T cells in Susac syndrome. Study details: Susac syndrome patients were untreated, on corticosteroids with some adding intravenous immunoglobulin, or on intravenous immunoglobulin only.

This CDR3 region has 12 residues. Germline V gene sequence: CDR1 KGHDR, CDR2 SFDVKD. Deletions cut 3 bases from V and 9 bases from J, with 8 bases between. An input of about 0.45 to 1 ug of RNA was subjected to reverse transcription using random hexamers. TCRdb itself ran the immunoSEQ multiplex PCR reads through MiXCR, one entry per CDR3 protein. The repertoire holds roughly 150,000 distinct CDR3 sequences, with nearly 97% as singletons. This clonotype was picked up one time. Susac syndrome patients met recently defined diagnostic criteria for definite or probable disease. The sequenced sample was CD4+ T cells from PBMCs. The TCR sequence derives from a human donor with Susac syndrome. The chain links TRBV24-1 to TRBJ2-1; D unclear. This CDR3 reads CATSDLTAEQFF. For the CDR3, the DNA is TGTGCCACCAGTGATCTCACTGCTGAGCAGTTCTTC.